Listed below are T cell receptor beta chains from one sample, sequenced in a study of cytomegalovirus exposure and HLA in healthy donors. Sequenced by immunoSEQ multiplex PCR; TCRdb stores in-frame clones only, minus some. In the table there are some 91,000 clones, roughly 78% of which are singletons. Sequences were obtained from PBMCs. The source of these receptors is a woman aged 55-75 years in good health and CMV-seronegative. Both conserved end residues are part of each CDR3. The D gene is left open where the match is weak. For some rows the clone size is stated as once, few or many, or as a class when expanded; others skip it.

J: TRBJ2-7; size: .; D: .; V: TRBV7-9; DNA: TGTGCCAGCAGCCTAGGGGTGGGGCAGGGGTATTCCTACGAGCAGTACTTC; CDR3: CASSLGVGQGYSYEQYF
J: TRBJ1-5; size: .; D: .; V: TRBV7-2; DNA: TGTGCCAGCAGCTTAAGGGGGAACAGCAATCAGCCCCAGCATTTT; CDR3: CASSLRGNSNQPQHF
J: TRBJ1-6; size: few; D: TRBD1; V: TRBV27; DNA: TGTGCCAGCAGTCCACCCCCATGGACAGGGAACTCACCCCTCCACTTT; CDR3: CASSPPPWTGNSPLHF
J: TRBJ1-3; size: few; D: TRBD1; V: TRBV9; DNA: TGTGCCAGCAGCGTAGAAGACAGGGCGGCTGGAAACACCATATATTTT; CDR3: CASSVEDRAAGNTIYF
J: TRBJ2-7; size: .; D: .; V: TRBV5-4; DNA: TGTGCCAGCAGCCCCGGCCGGGACTCCGCCTACGAGCAGTACTTC; CDR3: CASSPGRDSAYEQYF
J: TRBJ1-2; size: few; D: .; V: TRBV5-1; DNA: TGCGCCAGCAGCTTGGACAGGGATGGCTACACCTTC; CDR3: CASSLDRDGYTF
J: TRBJ1-1; size: few; D: TRBD1; V: TRBV29-1; DNA: TGCAGCGTTGAAGGAGACAGGGGGCAGCGAGCTTTCTTT; CDR3: CSVEGDRGQRAFF
J: TRBJ2-7; size: .; D: .; V: TRBV7-2; DNA: TGTGCCAGCAGCCCGGCGGGCCACCCAGGAAACGAGCAGTACTTC; CDR3: CASSPAGHPGNEQYF
J: TRBJ2-3; size: .; D: .; V: TRBV9; DNA: TGTGCCAGCAGCGGGGGGGGCCACGGAGATACGCAGTATTTT; CDR3: CASSGGGHGDTQYF
J: TRBJ1-5; size: once; D: .; V: TRBV7-8; DNA: TGTGCCAGCAGCTTATTTGTCCCCGAGCCCCAGCATTTT; CDR3: CASSLFVPEPQHF
J: TRBJ1-5; size: few; D: .; V: TRBV7-2; DNA: TGTGCCAGCAGCTTAGTTTGGGGAGGTGATCAGCCCCAGCATTTT; CDR3: CASSLVWGGDQPQHF
J: TRBJ2-1; size: .; D: .; V: TRBV7-8; DNA: TGTGCCAGCAGAATCGGGAGTGTGGGTAATGAGCAGTTCTTC; CDR3: CASRIGSVGNEQFF
J: TRBJ1-1; size: .; D: .; V: TRBV7-9; DNA: TGTGCCCTCAGCGGGGGGGCCACTGAAGCTTTCTTT; CDR3: CALSGGATEAFF
J: TRBJ1-5; size: .; D: .; V: TRBV7-9; DNA: TGTGCCAGCAGCTTAGGACACCCCAATCAGCCCCAGCATTTT; CDR3: CASSLGHPNQPQHF
J: TRBJ1-1; size: .; D: TRBD1; V: TRBV4-3; DNA: TGCGCCAGCAGCCAAAGTGTTTTCGGGACAGGGGGTACTGAAGCTTTCTTT; CDR3: CASSQSVFGTGGTEAFF
J: TRBJ2-7; size: .; D: .; V: TRBV7-2; DNA: TGTGCCAGCAGCTTAGAAGGTCAGGGGAGCTCCTACGAGCAGTACTTC; CDR3: CASSLEGQGSSYEQYF
J: TRBJ1-6; size: .; D: .; V: TRBV6-1; DNA: TGTGCCAGCAGTGCCCGGGACACAAATTCACCCCTCCACTTT; CDR3: CASSARDTNSPLHF
J: TRBJ1-2; size: .; D: .; V: TRBV28; DNA: TGTGCCAGCCACATAGCGGGGGCGCAGGGCTACACCTTC; CDR3: CASHIAGAQGYTF
J: TRBJ1-5; size: .; D: .; V: TRBV30; DNA: TGTGCCTGGAGTGTATACAGGCCTAGACTCTATAGCAATCAGCCCCAGCATTTT; CDR3: CAWSVYRPRLYSNQPQHF
J: TRBJ1-2; size: .; D: .; V: TRBV12-5; DNA: TGTGCTAGTAGTGGGGGGAGCTATGGCTACACCTTC; CDR3: CASSGGSYGYTF
J: TRBJ1-5; size: .; D: .; V: TRBV10-1; DNA: TGCGCCAGCAGTGAGAATAGGGGGAGAGACGGCAATCAGCCCCAGCATTTT; CDR3: CASSENRGRDGNQPQHF
J: TRBJ1-2; size: .; D: TRBD1; V: TRBV19; DNA: TGTGCCAGTAGTCCCTCCGGGACAGGGCCGGGCTACACCTTC; CDR3: CASSPSGTGPGYTF